One sample yielded the 32 T cell receptor beta chains listed below, sequenced in a study of blood T cell repertoires in COVID-19. Produced via immunoSEQ multiplex PCR; TCRdb's table is partial and in-frame only. The sample contains about 190,000 clones, about 88% of which appear only once. The sequencing input was peripheral blood. The source of these receptors is a young man with active or convalescent COVID-19.

This clone has just one count. The rearrangement uses TRBV4-3 and TRBJ2-7; D perhaps matches TRBD2 (6 bases). This CDR3 spans 14 amino acids. Germline V CDR1 and CDR2: LGHNA, YSLEER. Trimming cost V 4 bases and J 5 bases, with 15 bases left between them. CDR3 sequence reads: CASSPGAGLNEQYF. CDR3 bases: TGCGCCAGCAGCCCGGGAGCGGGTCTCAACGAGCAGTACTTC.

The chain uses TRBV28 and TRBJ1-2; 8 bases map to TRBD1. J gave up 5 bases and V 6 bases, and 5 bases lay outside the gene matches. The CDR3 contains 13 residues. Germline V gives CDR1 MDHEN, CDR2 SYDVKM. CDR3 nucleotides: TGTGCCAGCAGCGTACAGGGGGAGTATGGCTACACCTTC. This sequence encodes CASSVQGEYGYTF.

V and J are TRBV30 and TRBJ2-1; TRBD2 matches 9 bases. The CDR3 is 13 amino acids. V trimming: 3 bases; J trimming: 6 bases; junction bases outside the gene matches: 3. The germline gives CDR1 GTSNPN, CDR2 SVGIG (reference sequence). CDR3 loop: CAWSGLAINEQFF. CDR3 sequence (DNA): TGTGCCTGGAGCGGACTAGCGATCAATGAGCAGTTCTTC. The variable domain in full, completed from reference TRBV30 and TRBJ2-1, reads SQTIHQWPATLVQPVGSPLSLECTVEGTSNPNLYWYRQAAGRGLQLLFYSVGIGQISSEVPQNLSASRPQDRQFILSSKKLLLSDSGFYLCAWSGLAINEQFFGPGTRLTVL.

The chain employs TRBV7-9 and TRBJ2-1, with D possibly TRBD2 on 6 matching bases. Deletions cut 1 base from V and 1 base from J, with 8 bases between. CDR1 and CDR2 from the germline V gene are SEHNR and FQNEAQ (reference sequence). This CDR3 is built from 15 residues. CDR3 sequence reads: CASSLDGGSYNEQFF. The CDR3 nucleotides are TGTGCCAGCAGCTTAGACGGGGGATCCTACAATGAGCAGTTCTTC.

The chain is built from TRBV12-3 or TRBV12-4 and TRBJ1-2; D call uncertain. CDR3 length equals 13 residues. Deletions cut 5 bases from V and 3 bases from J, with 10 bases between. The CDR3 DNA reads TGTGCCAGCAGTCCCCGGGAGGACTATGGCTACACCTTC. It yields the protein CASSPREDYGYTF.

The genes are TRBV27 and TRBJ1-4; a weak D match, TRBD1 (5 bases). The CDR3 consists of 16 residues. Germline V gene sequence: CDR1 MNHEY, CDR2 SMNVEV (reference sequence). V gave up 0 bases and J gave up 2 bases, with 10 bases separating them. For the CDR3, the DNA is TGTGCCAGCAGTTTATCGCAGGGTGGGACTAATGAAAAACTGTTTTTT. Residues: CASSLSQGGTNEKLFF.

The genes are TRBV30 and TRBJ2-1; 9 bases line up with TRBD1. The CDR3 runs 15 residues. V dropped 0 bases and J dropped 3; count of bases not matched to a gene: 3. Per the germline V gene, CDR1 is GTSNPN and CDR2 is SVGIG (reference sequence). The CDR3 DNA reads TGTGCCTGGAGTGTAACAGGGGGCAGCTACAATGAGCAGTTCTTC. Residues: CAWSVTGGSYNEQFF.

The CDR3 nucleotides are TGTGCCAGCAGTCTCCAGGGCGACCTTGCCTACGAGCAGTACGTC. Encoded protein: CASSLQGDLAYEQYV. The rearrangement joins TRBV27 to TRBJ2-7; a weak D match, TRBD1 (5 bases). Looked up from germline, CDR1 is MNHEY and CDR2 is SMNVEV (reference sequence). Trimming removed 5 bases at V and 2 bases at J, with 16 bases between. The CDR3 sequence is 15 residues long.

The chain is built from TRBV2 and TRBJ2-7, with 8 bases that match TRBD2. With V trimmed by 7 bases and J by 4 bases, 6 bases remained unmatched. Germline values: CDR1 SNHLY, CDR2 FYNNEI. The CDR3 is made up of 13 amino acids. DNA for the CDR3: TGTGCCAGCAACAAACGGGAGGGTTACGAGCAGTACTTC. Protein: CASNKREGYEQYF.

This clone was seen just once. V gene TRBV6-1 combines with J gene TRBJ1-6; D unclear. CDR3 size: 14 residues. Germline V gene data show CDR1 as MNHNS and CDR2 as SASEGT. V was pared by 1 base and J by 6 bases, with 7 bases between. The CDR3 protein is CASSEVQPNSPLHF. The CDR3 coding sequence is TGTGCCAGCAGTGAAGTACAGCCTAATTCACCCCTCCACTTT.

The genes are TRBV20-1 and TRBJ2-2, with 7 bases identical to TRBD1. Per germline, CDR1 DFQATT and CDR2 SNEGSKA (reference sequence). V lost 3 bases to trimming and J lost 1 base; unmatched junction nucleotides: 5. The CDR3 totals 15 residues. CDR3 sequence: CSASPRGQNTGELFF. The CDR3 DNA reads as TGCAGTGCTAGTCCAAGGGGGCAGAACACCGGGGAGCTGTTTTTT.

The rearrangement uses TRBV7-2 and TRBJ2-7, with TRBD1 matching over 8 bases. V dropped 4 bases and J dropped 6; count of bases not matched to a gene: 8. Germline assignment: CDR1 SGHTA and CDR2 FQGNSA. This CDR3 has 14 amino acids. CDR3 residues: CASSSGQVLGEQYF. CDR3 coding DNA: TGTGCCAGCAGCTCGGGACAGGTCTTAGGCGAGCAGTACTTC.

The chain recombines TRBV6-5 with TRBJ1-2; possible D gene TRBD1, 6 bases. CDR1 is MNHEY and CDR2 is SVGAGI in the germline V gene. Trimming cost V 0 bases and J 7 bases, with 15 bases left between them. The CDR3 totals 15 residues. CDR3 nucleotides: TGTGCCAGCAGTTACTCGAGGGGGTCCTCCTCTGGCTACACCTTC. This translates into CASSYSRGSSSGYTF.

CDR3 amino acids: CAWSGLAGAYEQFF. In DNA form, the CDR3 reads TGTGCCTGGAGTGGGCTAGCGGGAGCCTATGAGCAGTTCTTC. The chain uses TRBV30 and TRBJ2-1; 10 bases are a match to TRBD2. V was pared by 1 base and J by 8 bases, with 5 bases of the junction left unmatched. Per the germline V gene, CDR1 is GTSNPN and CDR2 is SVGIG (reference sequence). CDR3 length: 14 residues. The full variable domain, in which reference TRBV30 and TRBJ2-1 provide the parts outside the CDR3, is SQTIHQWPATLVQPVGSPLSLECTVEGTSNPNLYWYRQAAGRGLQLLFYSVGIGQISSEVPQNLSASRPQDRQFILSSKKLLLSDSGFYLCAWSGLAGAYEQFFGPGTRLTVL.

The V call is TRBV11-1, the J call TRBJ1-6, with 7 bases matching TRBD1. Germline V gene lookup returns CDR1 SGHAT and CDR2 FQDESV (reference sequence). The CDR3 spans 14 residues. The V and J ends lost 4 bases and 5 bases, in that order; junction bases with no gene match: 2. DNA of the CDR3: TGTGCCAGCAGCTACAGGGGTAATAATTCACCCCTCCACTTT. Amino acid sequence: CASSYRGNNSPLHF.

The chain joins TRBV30 to TRBJ2-7, with 7 bases lining up with TRBD2. Germline lookup yields CDR1 GTSNPN and CDR2 SVGIG (reference sequence). With V trimmed by 5 bases and J by 5 bases, 21 bases remained unmatched. The CDR3 has 17 residues. CDR3 nucleotides: TGTGCCTGGGTGGGGCTGGGAGGGCCGCGGGAAGGCCACGAGCAGTACTTC. It encodes CAWVGLGGPREGHEQYF.

V is TRBV18 and J is TRBJ1-2, with a weak D call TRBD1 (5 bases). This CDR3 contains 11 residues. Deletions cut 6 bases from V and 4 bases from J, with 6 bases between. Germline V gives CDR1 KGHSH, CDR2 LQKENI. CDR3 sequence: CASSGGYGYTF. The CDR3, as DNA: TGTGCCAGCTCCGGGGGCTATGGCTACACCTTC.

The chain carries TRBV6-2 or TRBV6-3 and TRBJ1-1; D unclear. The V gene lost 5 bases and the J gene lost 8 bases, with 9 bases spanning the gap. This CDR3 contains 11 residues. Germline assignment: CDR1 MNHEY and CDR2 SVGEGT. The DNA for the CDR3 is TGTGCCAGCAGTAATGCGGCAGAAGCTTTCTTT. It encodes CASSNAAEAFF.

The chain joins TRBV30 to TRBJ1-6; 8 positions agree with TRBD1. The CDR3 runs to 17 residues. Germline assignment: CDR1 GTSNPN and CDR2 SVGIG (reference sequence). V dropped 1 base and J dropped 0; count of bases not matched to a gene: 5. CDR3 loop: CAWSEGQVNSYNSPLHF. CDR3 coding DNA: TGTGCCTGGAGTGAGGGACAGGTGAACTCCTATAATTCACCCCTCCACTTT.

J is TRBJ2-7 and V is TRBV7-6; 7 bases match TRBD1. There are 16 residues in the CDR3. The germline CDR1 and CDR2 sequences are SGHVS and FNYEAQ. The trim removed 1 base at V and 2 bases at J, leaving 8 bases unmatched. In nucleotides, the CDR3 is TGTGCCAGCAGCTTAGAGAACCGGGACAGCGCCTACGAGCAGTACGTC. Its protein product is CASSLENRDSAYEQYV.

The rearrangement uses TRBV27 and TRBJ2-2; D remains ambiguous. CDR3 size: 13 residues. Trimming left V 0 bases short and J 7 bases short, with 6 bases between. Germline assignment: CDR1 MNHEY and CDR2 SMNVEV (reference sequence). The CDR3 is CASSLSSLGELFF. The CDR3 DNA follows: TGTGCCAGCAGTTTATCGAGCCTCGGGGAGCTGTTTTTT.

This clone was observed a single time. The J gene is TRBJ1-6, the V gene TRBV7-6; 10 nucleotides agree with TRBD1. J was trimmed by 7 bases and V by 4 bases; bases with no gene match: 10. The CDR3 extends over 17 amino acids. Germline CDR1 is SGHVS and CDR2 is FNYEAQ. The CDR3 sequence: CASSYGTSTGGNSPLHF. The CDR3, as DNA: TGTGCCAGCAGCTACGGGACCTCGACAGGGGGCAATTCACCCCTCCACTTT.

The rearrangement uses TRBV28 and TRBJ1-2; 7 positions agree with TRBD1. The CDR3 covers 16 residues. Germline CDR1 is MDHEN and CDR2 is SYDVKM. J was trimmed by 8 bases and V by 1 base; bases with no gene match: 13. The CDR3 region has the DNA TGTGCCAGCAGTTTATTCGGCCAATTTAGGGGGCTAGGCTACACCTTC. This gives the protein CASSLFGQFRGLGYTF.

J is TRBJ2-5 and V is TRBV4-1; possible D gene TRBD2, 5 bases. Trimming took off 1 base at V and 5 bases at J, with 23 bases between the two ends. The length of the CDR3 is 18 residues. The germline CDR1 and CDR2 sequences are MGHRA and YSYEKL. CDR3 loop: CASSQGLGRVLPWETQYF. The CDR3 nucleotides are TGCGCCAGCAGCCAAGGATTGGGGAGAGTCCTACCTTGGGAGACCCAGTACTTC.

V usage is TRBV11-1 and J usage is TRBJ2-1; D may be TRBD2 (6 bases). From germline, CDR1 is SGHAT and CDR2 FQDESV (reference sequence). The length of the CDR3 is 15 residues. V was trimmed by 5 bases and J by 5 bases, leaving 16 bases between them. The CDR3 protein is CASSPRGGWDNEQFF. For the CDR3, the DNA is TGTGCCAGCAGCCCCCGGGGAGGTTGGGACAATGAGCAGTTCTTC.

This clone was recorded once. The chain links TRBV18 to TRBJ1-1; TRBD1 matches at 10 bases. V dropped 1 base and J dropped 1; count of bases not matched to a gene: 6. This CDR3 spans 17 amino acids. Germline CDR1 and CDR2: KGHSH and LQKENI. The CDR3 reads CASSPRPRDRGNTEAFF. The CDR3 nucleotides are TGTGCCAGCTCACCACGACCTCGGGACAGGGGGAACACTGAAGCTTTCTTT.

CDR3 region: CASSSVGTDYGYTF. The DNA of the CDR3 is TGTGCCAGCAGCTCCGTCGGGACAGACTATGGCTACACCTTC. The chain recombines TRBV7-2 with TRBJ1-2; TRBD1 aligns across 7 bases. V gave up 4 bases and J gave up 3 bases; unmatched junction bases: 5. This CDR3 contains 14 residues. The germline V gene has CDR1 SGHTA and CDR2 FQGNSA. Based on the CDR3 plus reference TRBV7-2 and TRBJ1-2, the full variable domain is GAGVSQSPSNKVTEKGKDVELRCDPISGHTALYWYRQSLGQGLEFLIYFQGNSAPDKSGLPSDRFSAERTGGSVSTLTIQRTQQEDSAVYLCASSSVGTDYGYTFGSGTRLTVV.

The chain carries TRBV6-1 and TRBJ2-1; 11 bases fit TRBD1. Losses at the gene ends were 2 bases for V and 7 bases for J; bases not matched to a gene: 7. Germline values: CDR1 MNHNS, CDR2 SASEGT. CDR3 length: 16 residues. CDR3 DNA: TGTGCCAGCAGTGAATCTTTCGGGACAGGGGGGAATGAGCAGTTCTTC. Translation gives CASSESFGTGGNEQFF.

This clone occurred once. The gene calls are TRBV27 and TRBJ1-6; D gene uncertain. V was pared by 8 bases and J by 0 bases, with 11 bases between. Germline lookup yields CDR1 MNHEY and CDR2 SMNVEV (reference sequence). This CDR3 has 15 amino acids. CDR3 DNA sequence: TGTGCCAGCGCTGCGGGAGGCTCCTATAATTCACCCCTCCACTTT. Translating gives CASAAGGSYNSPLHF.

The CDR3 sequence is CASSPIGTEHFEQYF. For the CDR3, the DNA is TGTGCCAGCAGCCCGATTGGGACTGAACATTTCGAGCAGTACTTC. The rearrangement links TRBV5-4 to TRBJ2-7; a possible D gene is TRBD2 (6 bases). Germline loops: CDR1 SGHNT, CDR2 YYREEE (reference sequence). The CDR3 has 15 amino acids. Deletions cut 4 bases from V and 6 bases from J, with 20 bases between.

The gene calls are TRBV28 and TRBJ1-6; D is uncertain. V was cut by 2 bases and J by 9 bases, with 8 bases left in between. There are 13 residues in the CDR3. CDR1 is MDHEN, CDR2 SYDVKM, per germline. CDR3 amino acids: CASSLEGGSPLHF. CDR3 nucleotide sequence: TGTGCCAGCAGTTTAGAGGGAGGTTCACCCCTCCACTTT.

In its sample, this clone was seen many times. This chain connects TRBV7-2 to TRBJ1-5; a weak D match, TRBD1 (5 bases). The germline CDR1 and CDR2 sequences are SGHTA and FQGNSA. Trimming pared 5 bases from V and 1 base from J, leaving 9 bases between. The CDR3 consists of 14 residues. DNA of the CDR3: TGTGCCAGCAGCCCTGGGGGGAGCAATCAGCCCCAGCATTTT. Amino acid sequence: CASSPGGSNQPQHF.